This TCR beta chain is drawn from a study of cytomegalovirus exposure and HLA in healthy donors. Study as a whole: Within the Caucasian-associated ancestry cluster were around four fifths of the 398 genotyped donors. Whole-study findings and limits: Presence/absence analyses took donor sequencing depth as roughly uniform.

This clone turned up a few times. Its antigen remains unknown. Primers: 60 Vbeta forward and 13 Jbeta reverse. The data were produced by immunoSEQ multiplex PCR, yet TCRdb's version contains in-frame clones alone and is incomplete. This sample yields more than 65,000 clones, of which about two thirds are seen a single time; 6.5% to 7.5% belongs to the top ten. Germline V lookup: CDR1 LGHNT, CDR2 FRNRAP. There are 15 residues in the CDR3. The junction had 5 bases not matched to a gene; V was cut back by 0 bases and J by 7 bases. The sample taken for sequencing was PBMCs. This receptor was taken from a woman aged 50 to 65 in good health and CMV-seropositive. The chain has TRBV12-5 and TRBJ2-1, with 8 bases matching TRBD2. The CDR3 loop reads CASGLVRGGSNEQFF. CDR3 DNA sequence: TGTGCTAGTGGTTTGGTACGGGGGGGTTCTAATGAGCAGTTCTTC.